A single T cell receptor (delta chain) is shown here with its context. What this receptor recognizes is not known. TCRdb's protein, taken from a much larger clone, differs from this DNA's translation at residue 9, likely owing to a read error; the protein displayed comes from the DNA. The sample is drawn from a study of delta chain sequences of gamma delta T cells listed by TCRdb under 2017. The CDR3, cysteine through phenylalanine, is 17 amino acids long. Of all the DNA, just the CDR3 is kept, 51 bases in frame from base 1. Taken from the germline V gene, the CDR1 and CDR2 loops are GEAIGNYY and EKD. V sheds 0 bases and J sheds 2 bases, leaving 18 bases between their ends. Library generation was performed with 5' RACE. Sequencing used an Illumina MiSeq. TCRdb called clones afresh from the public reads with CATT; identical DNA rows were later merged. Within this sample are around 2,400 delta-chain clones, with 28% of them counted one time only. Under 20% of the sample goes to the ten largest clones.

The chain joins TRDV2 to TRDJ1; the D gene is perhaps TRDD3, from 6 matching bases. The sequenced sample was either unsorted cells or a sorted T cell fraction (not recorded which). The sequence was obtained from a human donor in good health. The CDR3 protein is CACDTVGGDASTDKLIF. In nucleotides, the sequence is TGTGCCTGTGACACCGTGGGGGGAGACGCGTCGACCGATAAACTCATCTTT.